This T cell receptor (beta chain) was recorded in a study of cytomegalovirus exposure and HLA in healthy donors. The CDR3 totals 16 residues. Germline V gene data show CDR1 as LNHDA and CDR2 as SQIVND (reference sequence). Trimming removed 8 bases from V and 1 base from J; junction bases left unmatched: 13. The table came from immunoSEQ multiplex PCR; TCRdb's copy has only in-frame clones and leaves some out. Of 150,000 to 200,000 clones in the sample, roughly 83% were seen once. Donors came from a validation cohort of over a hundred subjects, distinct from the first 666-subject cohort. The receptor's source is a woman younger than 30 in good health and CMV-seronegative. The chain joins TRBV19 to TRBJ1-1; TRBD1 agrees at 7 bases. Sequenced material: PBMCs. CDR3 in DNA: TGTGCCAGTCTAGAGGATACAGGGGCCTCGAACACTGAAGCTTTCTTT. Its protein product is CASLEDTGASNTEAFF.